A single sample is the source of the 16 T cell receptor beta chains below, sequenced in a study of CD8+ T cells in alopecia areata. Sample treatment: oral pan-JAK inhibitor, 5-10 mg twice daily. Investigators isolated RNA and reverse transcribed it into cDNA to act as the sequencing template. Produced via immunoSEQ multiplex PCR; TCRdb's table is partial and in-frame only. The sample yields fewer than 150,000 clones, 50% to 75% seen once. The input for sequencing was CD8+ T cells sorted from blood, taken at week 4, from a patient treated with tofacitinib. The receptor source for this set is a human donor with alopecia areata.

The chain is built from TRBV11-2 and TRBJ2-5, with D uncertain. Germline V lookup: CDR1 SGHAT, CDR2 FQNNGV. V lost 4 bases to trimming and J lost 5 bases, with 5 bases between them. This CDR3 contains 11 residues. This CDR3 reads CASSSWETQYF. The CDR3 bases are TGTGCCAGCAGCTCCTGGGAGACCCAGTACTTC.

The sample holds a few counts of this clone. CDR3 in amino acids: CAWRDVGNTEAFF. The DNA for the CDR3 is TGTGCCTGGAGGGATGTAGGTAACACTGAAGCTTTCTTT. The chain carries TRBV30 and TRBJ1-1; unclear D gene. Germline values: CDR1 GTSNPN, CDR2 SVGIG (reference sequence). V lost 3 bases, J lost 2 bases, and 10 bases lay in between. This CDR3 is built from 13 residues. The full variable domain, with the rest looked up from reference TRBV30 and TRBJ1-1, is SQTIHQWPATLVQPVGSPLSLECTVEGTSNPNLYWYRQAAGRGLQLLFYSVGIGQISSEVPQNLSASRPQDRQFILSSKKLLLSDSGFYLCAWRDVGNTEAFFGQGTRLTVV.

CDR3 nucleotides: TGCAGCGTTGTTGACAACACAGATACGCAGTATTTT. As protein: CSVVDNTDTQYF. This sequence joins TRBV29-1 and TRBJ2-3; D uncertain. Germline CDR1 is SQVTM and CDR2 is ANQGSEA. Trimming cost V 4 bases and J 2 bases, with 7 bases left between them. This CDR3 has 12 amino acids.

This chain connects TRBV29-1 to TRBJ1-1, with D possibly being TRBD1 (5 bases). CDR1 is SQVTM and CDR2 is ANQGSEA in the germline V gene. Deletions cut 4 bases from V and 0 bases from J, with 9 bases between. CDR3 size: 13 residues. The DNA of the CDR3 is TGCAGCGTTGTCCAGGGCCTGAACACTGAAGCTTTCTTT. Translated: CSVVQGLNTEAFF.

This clone was detected only a few times. The J gene is TRBJ2-7, the V gene TRBV30; 7 nucleotides agree with TRBD1. The CDR3 length is 12 residues. V shed 5 bases, J shed 3 bases, and the junction held 4 bases outside the gene matches. In germline, CDR1 is GTSNPN, CDR2 SVGIG (reference sequence). CDR3 coding DNA: TGTGCCTGGTATGCAGGGGGCTACGAGCAGTACTTC. Translating it yields CAWYAGGYEQYF.

This clone has just a few counts. V is TRBV29-1 and J is TRBJ1-2; 7 nucleotides agree with TRBD1. Germline V lookup: CDR1 SQVTM, CDR2 ANQGSEA. V was clipped by 4 bases and J by 0 bases; unmatched bases: 5. CDR3 size: 14 residues. The CDR3 protein is CSVGRQGTNYGYTF. CDR3 DNA sequence: TGCAGCGTTGGAAGACAGGGAACTAACTATGGCTACACCTTC.

The V call is TRBV30, the J call TRBJ1-2; TRBD1 agrees at 9 bases. The CDR3 consists of 13 residues. V shed 1 base, J shed 6 bases, and the junction held 3 bases outside the gene matches. Germline V gives CDR1 GTSNPN, CDR2 SVGIG (reference sequence). For the CDR3, the DNA is TGTGCCTGGAGTGGACAGGGGGATCATGGCTACACCTTC. Translating it yields CAWSGQGDHGYTF.

The chain carries TRBV6-4 and TRBJ2-3; 10 bases map to TRBD2. Per germline, CDR1 MRHNA and CDR2 SNTAGT. This CDR3 spans 15 amino acids. V shed 0 bases, J shed 5 bases, and the junction held 2 bases outside the gene matches. CDR3 region: CASSDSASGGDTQYF. In DNA form, the CDR3 reads TGTGCCAGCAGTGACTCGGCTAGCGGGGGAGATACGCAGTATTTT.

This chain joins TRBV7-9 and TRBJ2-6, with D perhaps TRBD1 or TRBD2 (6 bases each). V lost 0 bases, J lost 2 bases, and 11 bases lay in between. Germline V CDR1 and CDR2: SEHNR, FQNEAQ (reference sequence). The CDR3 sequence is 17 residues long. CDR3 sequence reads: CASSLAEGGAGANVLTF. The CDR3 nucleotides read TGTGCCAGCAGCTTAGCGGAGGGGGGCGCTGGGGCCAACGTCCTGACTTTC.

This clone has only a few counts. V and J are TRBV7-2 and TRBJ2-3; D assignment may be TRBD1 or TRBD2 (6 bases each). Trimming shortened V by 2 bases and J by 5 bases, and 17 bases separated the two germline ends. CDR3 length: 16 residues. CDR1 is SGHTA and CDR2 is FQGNSA in the germline V gene. The CDR3 region is CASSLLRGARVDTQYF. The CDR3 DNA is TGTGCCAGCAGCTTATTGAGGGGGGCCCGAGTAGATACGCAGTATTTT.

This clone was observed once. Distinct nucleotide sequences in the sample also encode this CDR3. The rearrangement uses TRBV29-1 and TRBJ1-2; TRBD1 is a possible D gene (5 bases). CDR3 length: 12 amino acids. Germline V CDR1 and CDR2: SQVTM, ANQGSEA. Trimming left V 3 bases short and J 5 bases short, with 10 bases between. In DNA, the CDR3 is TGCAGCGTTGATGGGGGTTTGTATGGCTACACCTTC. This codes for CSVDGGLYGYTF.

This chain links TRBV29-1 with TRBJ1-2; the D is unclear. With 2 bases removed from V and 6 bases from J, the gap between germline ends came to 10 bases. Germline assignment: CDR1 SQVTM and CDR2 ANQGSEA. This CDR3 region has 12 residues. As DNA, the CDR3 is TGCAGCGTTGAACCTGGGAATAATGGCTACACCTTC. It specifies CSVEPGNNGYTF.

The chain combines TRBV30 with TRBJ1-1, with D maybe TRBD1 (5 bases). V lost 3 bases, J lost 5 bases, and 16 bases lay in between. The CDR3 has 14 residues. CDR1 is GTSNPN, CDR2 SVGIG, per germline (reference sequence). The CDR3 DNA is TGTGCCTGGAGCGCCGGATCCCGGGGGACTGAAGCTTTCTTT. Its translation is CAWSAGSRGTEAFF.

V and J are TRBV30 and TRBJ1-5; 7 bases fit TRBD1. CDR1 and CDR2 from the germline V gene are GTSNPN and SVGIG (reference sequence). V was pared by 5 bases and J by 2 bases, with 6 bases of the junction left unmatched. The CDR3 contains 14 residues. CDR3 nucleotide sequence: TGTGCCTGGTCTATCGGACAGGGCAATCAGCCCCAGCATTTT. Encoded protein: CAWSIGQGNQPQHF.

Remarks on this clone: This specimen includes other DNA sequences encoding the same CDR3. The rearrangement joins TRBV29-1 to TRBJ2-1; TRBD1 might be the D (5 bases). In germline, CDR1 is SQVTM, CDR2 ANQGSEA. The CDR3 length is 13 residues. Between the trimmed V and J ends, which lost 1 base and 4 bases, there was a span of 8 bases. This chain's CDR3 is CSVEGTPYNEQFF. CDR3 sequence (DNA): TGCAGCGTTGAAGGGACACCTTACAATGAGCAGTTCTTC.

This clone was seen only a few times. This chain connects TRBV29-1 to TRBJ2-7; 8 positions agree with TRBD1. V shed 4 bases and J 3 bases; nucleotides not matched to a gene: 5. This CDR3 is 13 amino acids long. CDR1 and CDR2 from the germline V gene are SQVTM and ANQGSEA. The CDR3 loop reads CSVVGQGNYEQYF. Here the CDR3 DNA reads TGCAGCGTTGTCGGACAGGGTAACTACGAGCAGTACTTC.